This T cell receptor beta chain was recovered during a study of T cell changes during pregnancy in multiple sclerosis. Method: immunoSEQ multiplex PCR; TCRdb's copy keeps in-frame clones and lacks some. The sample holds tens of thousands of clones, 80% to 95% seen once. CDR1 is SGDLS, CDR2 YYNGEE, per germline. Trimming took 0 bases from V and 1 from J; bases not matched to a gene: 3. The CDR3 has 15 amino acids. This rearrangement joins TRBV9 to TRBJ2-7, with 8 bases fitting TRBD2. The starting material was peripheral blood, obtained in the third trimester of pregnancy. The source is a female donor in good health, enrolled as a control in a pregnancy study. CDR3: CASSVDVAGSYEQYF. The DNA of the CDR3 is TGTGCCAGCAGCGTAGACGTAGCGGGGTCCTACGAGCAGTACTTC.